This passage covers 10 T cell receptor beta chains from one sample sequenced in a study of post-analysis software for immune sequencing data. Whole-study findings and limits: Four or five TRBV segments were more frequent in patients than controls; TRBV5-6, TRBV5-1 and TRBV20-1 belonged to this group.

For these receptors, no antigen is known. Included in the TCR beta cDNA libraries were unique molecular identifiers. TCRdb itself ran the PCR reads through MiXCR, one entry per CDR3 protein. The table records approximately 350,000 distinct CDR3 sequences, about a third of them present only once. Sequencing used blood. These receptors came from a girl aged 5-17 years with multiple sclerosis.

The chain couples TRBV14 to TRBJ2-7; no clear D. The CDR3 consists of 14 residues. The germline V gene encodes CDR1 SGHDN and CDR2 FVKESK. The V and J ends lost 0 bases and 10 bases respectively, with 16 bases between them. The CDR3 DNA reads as TGTGCCAGCAGCCAAGATCCCCGCGGAGTAACCCAGTACTTC. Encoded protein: CASSQDPRGVTQYF.

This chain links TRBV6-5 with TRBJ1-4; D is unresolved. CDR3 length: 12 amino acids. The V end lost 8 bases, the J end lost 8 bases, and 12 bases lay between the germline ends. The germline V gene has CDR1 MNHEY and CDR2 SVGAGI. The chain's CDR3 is CASGGFGEKLFF. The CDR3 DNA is TGTGCCAGCGGAGGTTTTGGCGAAAAACTGTTTTTT.

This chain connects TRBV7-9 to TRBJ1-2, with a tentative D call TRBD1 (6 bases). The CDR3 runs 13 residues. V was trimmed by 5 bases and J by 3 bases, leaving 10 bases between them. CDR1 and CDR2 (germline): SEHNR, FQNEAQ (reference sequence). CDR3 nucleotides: TGTGCCAGCAGCAGACAGGCAGACTATGGCTACACCTTC. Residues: CASSRQADYGYTF.

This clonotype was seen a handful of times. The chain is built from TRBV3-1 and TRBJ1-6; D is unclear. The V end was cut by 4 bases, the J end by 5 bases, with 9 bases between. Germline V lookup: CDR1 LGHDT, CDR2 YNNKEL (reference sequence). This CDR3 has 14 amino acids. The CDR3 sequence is CASSPRADNSPLHF. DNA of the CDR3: TGTGCCAGCAGCCCCCGGGCGGATAATTCACCCCTCCACTTT.

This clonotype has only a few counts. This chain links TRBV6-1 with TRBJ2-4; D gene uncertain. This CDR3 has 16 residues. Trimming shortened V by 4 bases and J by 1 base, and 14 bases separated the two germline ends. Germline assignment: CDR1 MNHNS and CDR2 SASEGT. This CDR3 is CASSAIRVGAKNIQYF. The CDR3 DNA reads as TGTGCCAGCAGTGCTATAAGGGTCGGGGCCAAAAACATTCAGTACTTC.

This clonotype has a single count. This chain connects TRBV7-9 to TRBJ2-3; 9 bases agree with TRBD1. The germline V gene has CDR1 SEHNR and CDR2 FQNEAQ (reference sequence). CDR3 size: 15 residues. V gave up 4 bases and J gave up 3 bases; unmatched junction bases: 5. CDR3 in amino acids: CASSWGQGSTDTQYF. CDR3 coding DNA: TGTGCCAGCAGCTGGGGACAGGGCTCAACAGATACGCAGTATTTT.

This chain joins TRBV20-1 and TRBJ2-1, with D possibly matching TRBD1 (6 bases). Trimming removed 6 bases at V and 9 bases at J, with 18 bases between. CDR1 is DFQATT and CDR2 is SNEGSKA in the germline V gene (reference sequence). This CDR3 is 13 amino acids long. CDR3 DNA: TGCAGTGCGACTGATTTCCGGGACACTGAGCAGTTCTTC. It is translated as CSATDFRDTEQFF.

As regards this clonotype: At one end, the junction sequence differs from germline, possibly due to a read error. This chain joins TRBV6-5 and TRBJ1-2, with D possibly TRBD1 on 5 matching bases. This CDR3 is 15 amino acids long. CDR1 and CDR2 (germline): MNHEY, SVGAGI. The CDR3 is CTSSYWGRTNYGYTF. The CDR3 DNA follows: TGTACCAGCAGTTACTGGGGCCGAACTAACTATGGCTACACCTTC.

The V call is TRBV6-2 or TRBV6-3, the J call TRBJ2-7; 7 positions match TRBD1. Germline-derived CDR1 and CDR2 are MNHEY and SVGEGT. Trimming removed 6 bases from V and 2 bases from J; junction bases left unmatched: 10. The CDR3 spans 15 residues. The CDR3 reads CASSPETGIPYEQYF. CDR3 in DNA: TGTGCCAGCAGCCCCGAGACAGGGATCCCCTACGAGCAGTACTTC.

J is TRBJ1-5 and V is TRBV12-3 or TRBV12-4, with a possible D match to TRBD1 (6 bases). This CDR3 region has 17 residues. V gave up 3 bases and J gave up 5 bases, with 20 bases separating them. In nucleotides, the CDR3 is TGTGCCAGCAGTTTCTCCCCAGGGGTCGCTACTCATCAGCCCCAGCATTTT. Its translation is CASSFSPGVATHQPQHF.